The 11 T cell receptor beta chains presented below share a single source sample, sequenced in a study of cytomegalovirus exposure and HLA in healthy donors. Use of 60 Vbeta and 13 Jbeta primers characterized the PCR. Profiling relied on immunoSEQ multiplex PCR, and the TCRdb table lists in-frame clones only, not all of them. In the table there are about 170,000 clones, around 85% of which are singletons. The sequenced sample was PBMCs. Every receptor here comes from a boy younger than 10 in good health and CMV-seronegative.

The chain's CDR3 is CASSPPGVVENTQYF. The DNA for the CDR3 is TGTGCCAGCTCACCACCGGGAGTAGTAGAAAATACGCAGTATTTT. The chain uses TRBV18 and TRBJ2-3; possibly TRBD2 for D (5 bases). The CDR3 contains 15 residues. Germline-derived CDR1 and CDR2 are KGHSH and LQKENI. Trimming took 0 bases from V and 7 from J, leaving 14 bases between them.

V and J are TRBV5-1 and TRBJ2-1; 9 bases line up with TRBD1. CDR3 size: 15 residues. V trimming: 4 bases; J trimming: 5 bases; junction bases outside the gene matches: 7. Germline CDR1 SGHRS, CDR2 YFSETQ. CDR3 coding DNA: TGCGCCAGCAGCACCGGGACAGGGTTCCACAATGAGCAGTTCTTC. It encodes CASSTGTGFHNEQFF.

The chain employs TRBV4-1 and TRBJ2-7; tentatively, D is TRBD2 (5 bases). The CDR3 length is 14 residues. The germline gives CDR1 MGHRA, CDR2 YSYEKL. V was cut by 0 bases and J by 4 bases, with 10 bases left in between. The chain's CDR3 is CASSQELGLYEQYV. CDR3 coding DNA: TGCGCCAGCAGCCAAGAATTAGGACTGTACGAGCAGTACGTC.

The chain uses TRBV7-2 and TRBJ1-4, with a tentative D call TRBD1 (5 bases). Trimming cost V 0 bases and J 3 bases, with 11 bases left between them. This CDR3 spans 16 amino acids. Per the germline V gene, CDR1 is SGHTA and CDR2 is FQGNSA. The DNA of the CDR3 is TGTGCCAGCAGCTTAGCCACGGGGGGATCTAATGAAAAACTGTTTTTT. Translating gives CASSLATGGSNEKLFF. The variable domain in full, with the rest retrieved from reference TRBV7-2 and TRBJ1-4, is GAGVSQSPSNKVTEKGKDVELRCDPISGHTALYWYRQSLGQGLEFLIYFQGNSAPDKSGLPSDRFSAERTGGSVSTLTIQRTQQEDSAVYLCASSLATGGSNEKLFFGSGTQLSVL.

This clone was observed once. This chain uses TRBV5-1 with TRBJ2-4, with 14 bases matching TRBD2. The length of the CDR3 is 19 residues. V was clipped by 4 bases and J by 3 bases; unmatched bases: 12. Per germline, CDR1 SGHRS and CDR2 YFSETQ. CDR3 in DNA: TGCGCCAGCAGCCACGGACTAGCGGGGGGTGATTTGAGCAAAAACATTCAGTACTTC. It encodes CASSHGLAGGDLSKNIQYF.

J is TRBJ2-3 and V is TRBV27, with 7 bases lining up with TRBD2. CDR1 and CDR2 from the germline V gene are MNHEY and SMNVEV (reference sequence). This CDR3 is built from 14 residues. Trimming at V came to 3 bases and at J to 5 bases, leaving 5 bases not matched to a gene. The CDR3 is CASSLLVAGDTQYF. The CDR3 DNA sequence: TGTGCCAGCAGTTTGTTGGTAGCGGGAGATACGCAGTATTTT.

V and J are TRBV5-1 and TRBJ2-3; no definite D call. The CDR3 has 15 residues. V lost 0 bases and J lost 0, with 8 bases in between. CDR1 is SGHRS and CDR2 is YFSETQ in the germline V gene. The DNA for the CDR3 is TGCGCCAGCAGCTTGGCTGGCCCTAGCACAGATACGCAGTATTTT. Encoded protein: CASSLAGPSTDTQYF.

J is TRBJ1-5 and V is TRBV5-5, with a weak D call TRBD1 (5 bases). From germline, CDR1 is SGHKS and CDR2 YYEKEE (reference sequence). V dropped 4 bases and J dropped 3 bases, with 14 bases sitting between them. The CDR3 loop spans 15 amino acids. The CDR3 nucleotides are TGTGCCAGCAGCGCGATTGGGGCGGACAATCAGCCCCAGCATTTT. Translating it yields CASSAIGADNQPQHF.

The CDR3 loop reads CASSTPRTSYGYTF. Here the CDR3 DNA reads TGTGCCAGCAGCACCCCTCGGACATCCTATGGCTACACCTTC. The chain uses TRBV13 and TRBJ1-2; D is possibly TRBD1 (5 bases). Germline V gene lookup returns CDR1 PRHDT and CDR2 FYEKMQ (reference sequence). The CDR3 covers 14 residues. Trimming shortened V by 5 bases and J by 4 bases, and 14 bases separated the two germline ends.

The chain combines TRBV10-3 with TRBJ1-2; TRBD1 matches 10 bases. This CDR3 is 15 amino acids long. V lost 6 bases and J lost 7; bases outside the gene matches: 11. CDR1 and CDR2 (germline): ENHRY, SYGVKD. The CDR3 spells CAISDGQGDVFGYTF. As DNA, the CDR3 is TGTGCCATCAGCGATGGACAGGGGGACGTATTTGGCTACACCTTC.

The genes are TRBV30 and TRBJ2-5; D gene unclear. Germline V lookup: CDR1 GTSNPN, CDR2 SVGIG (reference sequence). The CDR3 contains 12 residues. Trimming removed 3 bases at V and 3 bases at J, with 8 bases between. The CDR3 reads CAWSVRKETQYF. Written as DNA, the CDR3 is TGTGCCTGGAGCGTCAGAAAAGAGACCCAGTACTTC.